This paragraph covers one T cell receptor (beta chain) sequence. Its antigen is not identified. Regions amplified from RNA transcripts were the TCR beta CDR3 regions. Carried out on the TCR CDR3, a first-round RT-PCR used the HTBI primer set. TCRdb called the multiplex PCR reads again in MiXCR, with one record for every CDR3 protein. The sample includes about 690,000 distinct CDR3 sequences, 17% seen only once; the top ten take around 15%. These data are taken from a study of T cells in Graves' hyperthyroidism and ophthalmopathy. For the study at large: The authors collected peripheral blood at initial diagnosis, before any treatment. Study observations and caveats: For ophthalmopathy, model prediction preceded onset by a median approximately 6 months. Blood also showed most of the thyroid clonotypes that were expanded above 0.001.

This clonotype was obtained from a man in his fifties with Graves' hyperthyroidism. The sample consisted of blood.

The CDR3 loop is CASRINYEQYF. The CDR3 coding sequence is TGTGCCAGCAGGATAAACTACGAGCAGTACTTC. The chain joins TRBV28 to TRBJ2-7; D gene unclear. The germline CDR1 and CDR2 sequences are MDHEN and SYDVKM. The ends were cut back, 6 bases at V and 3 bases at J, with 6 bases in the middle. CDR3 length: 11 amino acids.